This entry lists 30 T cell receptor beta chains sequenced from one sample in a study of T cells in Graves' hyperthyroidism and ophthalmopathy. RNA transcripts gave rise to amplified TCR beta CDR3 regions. HTBI primers were employed in a first-round RT-PCR of the TCR CDR3. Using its own MiXCR run on the multiplex PCR reads, TCRdb lists one record per CDR3 protein. Counted here are approximately 520,000 distinct CDR3 sequences, roughly 24% occurring once; the ten biggest clones make up around 10%. The sequencing sample was made of blood. The receptors derive from a woman in her 30s with Graves' ophthalmopathy.

This clonotype was observed a handful of times. A much larger clone differs by one base, so this may be a read error. Because it lacks the conserved phenylalanine or tryptophan at the end, this CDR3 is likely a read error. This CDR3 reads CASSFLGMRETQYL. CDR3 DNA: TGTGCCAGCAGCTTTCTCGGCATGCGGGAGACCCAGTACCTC. The rearrangement links TRBV11-2 to TRBJ2-5; no reliable D call. The length of the CDR3 is 14 residues. The ends were cut back, 3 bases at V and 5 bases at J, with 13 bases in the middle. The germline gives CDR1 SGHAT, CDR2 FQNNGV.

This rearrangement joins TRBV6-5 to TRBJ2-7, with D possibly being TRBD1 (6 bases). Per the germline V gene, CDR1 is MNHEY and CDR2 is SVGAGI. The CDR3 is made up of 14 amino acids. V lost 2 bases and J 2 bases, leaving 10 bases between the germline ends. CDR3 bases: TGTGCCAGCAGTTACGGTGAGGGGGCCTACGAGCAGTACTTC. This translates into CASSYGEGAYEQYF.

This clonotype was recorded at least ten times. This chain links TRBV2 with TRBJ2-2, with D maybe TRBD2 (5 bases). From germline, CDR1 is SNHLY and CDR2 FYNNEI. The CDR3 consists of 14 residues. Trimming left V 8 bases short and J 8 bases short, with 18 bases between. As DNA, the CDR3 is TGTGCCAGCGGTCTGGACTCTCGTGCAGGGGAGCTGTTTTTT. Amino acid sequence: CASGLDSRAGELFF. Complete variable domain (other parts from reference TRBV2 and TRBJ2-2): EPEVTQTPSHQVTQMGQEVILRCVPISNHLYFYWYRQILGQKVEFLVSFYNNEISEKSEIFDDQFSVERPDGSNFTLKIRSTKLEDSAMYFCASGLDSRAGELFFGEGSRLTVL.

This clonotype was seen at least ten times. V and J are TRBV27 and TRBJ2-7, with TRBD2 matching 7 bases. CDR3 length: 17 amino acids. The germline gives CDR1 MNHEY, CDR2 SMNVEV (reference sequence). After removal of 5 bases from V and 0 bases from J, the junction contained 13 bases not matched to a gene. CDR3 nucleotides: TGTGCCAGCAGTCTGTACGGACTAGGTTTTGGCTCCTACGAGCAGTACTTC. Protein product: CASSLYGLGFGSYEQYF.

This clonotype was observed at least ten times. The chain recombines TRBV5-1 with TRBJ2-5; D ambiguous. The V gene lost 3 bases and the J gene lost 5 bases, with 5 bases spanning the gap. Germline V gene lookup returns CDR1 SGHRS and CDR2 YFSETQ. The CDR3 covers 11 residues. The chain's CDR3 is CASSWAETQYF. The CDR3 bases are TGCGCCAGCAGCTGGGCGGAGACCCAGTACTTC.

The gene calls are TRBV10-3 and TRBJ2-7, with TRBD2 matching over 7 bases. The CDR3 covers 11 residues. In germline, CDR1 is ENHRY, CDR2 SYGVKD. The J segment lost 6 bases and the V segment lost 11 bases, leaving 7 bases of the junction unmatched. The CDR3 sequence is CAAGEGSEQYF. The CDR3 DNA follows: TGTGCCGCGGGGGAGGGATCCGAGCAGTACTTC.

This sequence joins TRBV2 and TRBJ2-5; either TRBD1 or TRBD2 may supply D (5 bases each). This CDR3 has 13 amino acids. Germline V gene sequence: CDR1 SNHLY, CDR2 FYNNEI. The germline V and J ends were trimmed by 1 base and 5 bases, with 8 bases remaining between them. In DNA form, the CDR3 reads TGTGCCAGCAGTGAAGTCGGGGCGGAGACCCAGTACTTC. The encoded protein is CASSEVGAETQYF. The full variable domain, its missing parts supplied by reference TRBV2 and TRBJ2-5, is EPEVTQTPSHQVTQMGQEVILRCVPISNHLYFYWYRQILGQKVEFLVSFYNNEISEKSEIFDDQFSVERPDGSNFTLKIRSTKLEDSAMYFCASSEVGAETQYFGPGTRLLVL.

This clonotype was picked up many times. The conserved phenylalanine or tryptophan is not found at the CDR3 terminus, so this likely reflects a read error. The chain has TRBV29-1 and TRBJ1-1; a possible D gene is TRBD1 (5 bases). Trimming stripped 3 bases from V and 5 bases from J, with 13 bases between. CDR1 and CDR2 from the germline V gene are SQVTM and ANQGSEA. CDR3 length: 13 residues. The CDR3 DNA sequence: TGCAGCGTTGAGAGGGACGCAATAACTGAAGCTTTCTCT. As protein: CSVERDAITEAFS.

At least ten counts were recorded for this clonotype. The chain links TRBV7-2 to TRBJ2-7, with 9 nucleotides matching TRBD1. Per germline, CDR1 SGHTA and CDR2 FQGNSA. CDR3 length: 16 amino acids. The V gene end was trimmed by 0 bases and the J gene end by 7 bases; junction bases not matched to a gene: 10. The CDR3 loop is CASSLADRGPLGEQYF. CDR3 DNA sequence: TGTGCCAGCAGCTTAGCGGACAGGGGCCCCCTCGGGGAGCAGTACTTC.

This clonotype has only a few counts. This chain uses TRBV5-1 with TRBJ2-7; 8 nucleotides line up with TRBD2. Germline V gives CDR1 SGHRS, CDR2 YFSETQ. This CDR3 has 14 residues. V trimming: 4 bases; J trimming: 3 bases; junction bases outside the gene matches: 6. CDR3 sequence: CASSTGGQGYEQYF. The DNA for the CDR3 is TGCGCCAGCAGCACGGGGGGGCAGGGCTACGAGCAGTACTTC.

This clonotype was detected ten times or more. CDR3 region: CSVVGVETQYF. The CDR3 region has the DNA TGCAGCGTTGTAGGAGTAGAGACCCAGTACTTC. The chain links TRBV29-1 to TRBJ2-5; D is uncertain. The CDR3 spans 11 residues. Germline assignment: CDR1 SQVTM and CDR2 ANQGSEA. The V gene lost 4 bases and the J gene lost 4 bases, with 7 bases spanning the gap.

This clonotype was observed at least ten times. The chain couples TRBV6-1 to TRBJ1-5, with 7 bases fitting TRBD1. The V and J ends lost 6 bases and 2 bases, in that order; junction bases with no gene match: 7. The CDR3 runs to 15 residues. The germline V gene encodes CDR1 MNHNS and CDR2 SASEGT. CDR3 in DNA: TGTGCCAGCAGGACCCAGGGGGGAGGCAATCAGCCCCAGCATTTT. Its protein product is CASRTQGGGNQPQHF.

This clonotype was seen only a few times. The chain uses TRBV19 and TRBJ1-2; D gene ambiguous. CDR3 length: 14 amino acids. The V gene lost 3 bases and the J gene lost 3 bases, with 11 bases spanning the gap. Germline V gene lookup returns CDR1 LNHDA and CDR2 SQIVND (reference sequence). CDR3 sequence: CASSIEHPHYGYTF. Written as DNA, the CDR3 is TGTGCCAGTAGTATTGAACATCCCCACTATGGCTACACCTTC.

There are many counts of this clonotype. The V and J genes are TRBV6-1 and TRBJ1-1, with unresolved D. Trimming took off 4 bases at V and 1 base at J, with 4 bases between the two ends. Germline CDR1 is MNHNS and CDR2 is SASEGT. The CDR3 totals 12 residues. This CDR3 reads CASSAPNTEAFF. CDR3 DNA sequence: TGTGCCAGCAGTGCCCCGAACACTGAAGCTTTCTTT.

This clonotype has at least ten counts. The CDR3 DNA is TGTGCCAGCAGCCGGCAGACGCTATCCCACGAGCAGTACTTC. Amino acids: CASSRQTLSHEQYF. The chain combines TRBV13 with TRBJ2-7, with D uncertain. Trimming pared 5 bases from V and 5 bases from J, leaving 16 bases between. CDR1 is PRHDT, CDR2 FYEKMQ, per germline (reference sequence). This CDR3 has 14 residues.

The J gene is TRBJ2-7, the V gene TRBV12-5; D is perhaps TRBD1 (6 bases). The CDR3 extends over 13 amino acids. Between the trimmed V and J ends, which lost 1 base and 12 bases, there was a span of 16 bases. Looked up from germline, CDR1 is LGHNT and CDR2 is FRNRAP. CDR3 protein: CASGLDNRDTRYF. CDR3 nucleotides: TGTGCTAGTGGTTTGGACAATCGGGACACCAGGTACTTC.

This chain connects TRBV28 to TRBJ2-5; 9 nucleotides align to TRBD1. Trimming removed 6 bases from V and 2 bases from J; junction bases left unmatched: 10. CDR1 and CDR2 (germline): MDHEN, SYDVKM. CDR3 length: 16 amino acids. In DNA form, the CDR3 reads TGTGCCAGCAGACTACAGGGGGCCGGGGAACAAGAGACCCAGTACTTC. Amino acid sequence: CASRLQGAGEQETQYF. The full variable domain, in which reference TRBV28 and TRBJ2-5 provide the parts outside the CDR3, is DVKVTQSSRYLVKRTGEKVFLECVQDMDHENMFWYRQDPGLGLRLIYFSYDVKMKEKGDIPEGYSVSREKKERFSLILESASTNQTSMYLCASRLQGAGEQETQYFGPGTRLLVL.

This clonotype was seen repeatedly, ten times or more. The chain carries TRBV6-5 and TRBJ1-2, with TRBD1 as a possible D gene (5 bases). The CDR3 is 15 residues long. The germline V gene has CDR1 MNHEY and CDR2 SVGAGI. Trimming removed 7 bases at V and 4 bases at J, with 19 bases between. Here the CDR3 reads CASTSRRERGYGYTF. CDR3 in DNA: TGTGCCAGCACTTCTCGGAGGGAAAGGGGCTATGGCTACACCTTC.

This clonotype was observed a few times. The CDR3 DNA reads TGTGCCAGCAGGGGGCAGGCTGGCCAAGAGACCCAGTACTTC. It codes for CASRGQAGQETQYF. The chain joins TRBV12-3 or TRBV12-4 to TRBJ2-5, with a possible D match to TRBD1 (5 bases). V was clipped by 6 bases and J by 1 base, with 12 bases between them. The length of the CDR3 is 14 residues.

As for this clonotype: The junction differs from germline at one of its ends, possibly a read error. The V gene is TRBV6-1, the J gene TRBJ1-2, with D tentatively TRBD1 (6 bases). This CDR3 is built from 13 residues. Germline V gives CDR1 MNHNS, CDR2 SASEGT. The CDR3 nucleotides are TGTGTCAGCCGAAGGACAGAAAACTATGGCTACACCTTC. Translating gives CVSRRTENYGYTF.

In nucleotides, the CDR3 is TGCAGTGCTAGGTCTAGGACAGGGCCCTACGAGCAGTACTTC. Residues: CSARSRTGPYEQYF. The gene calls are TRBV20-1 and TRBJ2-7; 8 nucleotides line up with TRBD1. This CDR3 is 14 amino acids long. Germline-derived CDR1 and CDR2 are DFQATT and SNEGSKA (reference sequence). Germline trimming cut 3 bases from V and 2 bases from J; bases unmatched to any gene: 6.

CDR3 in amino acids: CAISDRVPPEAFF. The DNA of the CDR3 is TGTGCCATCAGTGACAGGGTGCCCCCCGAAGCTTTCTTT. The V and J genes are TRBV10-3 and TRBJ1-1; D is possibly TRBD1 (5 bases). This CDR3 has 13 residues. V lost 3 bases and J 8 bases, leaving 13 bases between the germline ends. The V gene's germline CDR1 is ENHRY and CDR2 SYGVKD.

This clonotype was detected a few times. V is TRBV18 and J is TRBJ2-7; D may correspond to TRBD1 or TRBD2 (5 bases each). Germline V lookup: CDR1 KGHSH, CDR2 LQKENI. The V gene lost 2 bases and the J gene lost 2 bases, with 13 bases spanning the gap. This CDR3 contains 15 residues. CDR3 loop: CASSPSGTEAYEQYF. The DNA for the CDR3 is TGTGCCAGCTCACCATCGGGGACCGAAGCCTACGAGCAGTACTTC.

In its sample, this clonotype was seen many times. The V and J genes are TRBV6-2 or TRBV6-3 and TRBJ1-1, with TRBD1 matching 11 bases. V trimming: 0 bases; J trimming: 1 base; junction bases outside the gene matches: 7. The germline CDR1 and CDR2 sequences are MNHEY and SVGEGT. The CDR3 covers 18 residues. The CDR3 region has the DNA TGTGCCAGCAGTTACTCATCTGGGACAGGGGGGAAGAACACTGAAGCTTTCTTT. Translating gives CASSYSSGTGGKNTEAFF.

This clonotype was recorded at least ten times. The chain uses TRBV20-1 and TRBJ1-1, with D unclear. The germline CDR1 and CDR2 sequences are DFQATT and SNEGSKA (reference sequence). This CDR3 spans 12 amino acids. The V end lost 3 bases, the J end lost 7 bases, and 12 bases lay between the germline ends. CDR3 sequence reads: CSASQGNNEAFF. As DNA, the CDR3 is TGCAGTGCTAGTCAAGGGAATAATGAAGCTTTCTTT.

This clonotype was recorded many times. The CDR3 reads CASSGGNYEQYF. The CDR3 bases are TGTGCCAGCAGTGGCGGGAACTACGAGCAGTACTTC. The chain employs TRBV6-1 and TRBJ2-7, with D possibly being TRBD2 (6 bases). V lost 4 bases and J lost 3, with 7 bases in between. Germline CDR1 is MNHNS and CDR2 is SASEGT. The CDR3 runs 12 residues.

The chain has TRBV6-2 or TRBV6-3 and TRBJ1-2; D is unresolved. Trimming left V 8 bases short and J 1 base short, with 14 bases between. Per germline, CDR1 MNHEY and CDR2 SVGEGT. CDR3 length: 14 residues. Here the CDR3 reads CASRRLIHNYGYTF. For the CDR3, the DNA is TGTGCCAGCCGACGACTGATCCATAACTATGGCTACACCTTC.

J is TRBJ2-3 and V is TRBV11-2; tentative D call: TRBD1 (6 bases). CDR3 size: 14 residues. The V end was cut by 4 bases, the J end by 6 bases, with 14 bases between. Germline V gene lookup returns CDR1 SGHAT and CDR2 FQNNGV. The CDR3 reads CASSWLQGRDTQYF. The CDR3 DNA reads as TGTGCCAGCAGCTGGCTACAGGGACGGGATACGCAGTATTTT.

This clonotype appeared many times. The chain is built from TRBV6-2 or TRBV6-3 and TRBJ1-1; a weak D match, TRBD1 (5 bases). Per germline, CDR1 MNHEY and CDR2 SVGEGT. Trimming took 7 bases from V and 4 from J, leaving 16 bases between them. This CDR3 is built from 14 residues. This CDR3 is CASTSDGTGTEAFF. DNA for the CDR3: TGTGCCAGCACCTCGGACGGGACTGGCACTGAAGCTTTCTTT.

The rearrangement uses TRBV2 and TRBJ1-2, with unresolved D. Trimming removed 3 bases from V and 8 bases from J, with 10 bases in between. In germline, CDR1 is SNHLY, CDR2 FYNNEI. The CDR3 is made up of 12 amino acids. CDR3 sequence reads: CASSDWGGGYTF. CDR3 DNA: TGTGCCAGCAGTGATTGGGGAGGCGGCTACACCTTC.